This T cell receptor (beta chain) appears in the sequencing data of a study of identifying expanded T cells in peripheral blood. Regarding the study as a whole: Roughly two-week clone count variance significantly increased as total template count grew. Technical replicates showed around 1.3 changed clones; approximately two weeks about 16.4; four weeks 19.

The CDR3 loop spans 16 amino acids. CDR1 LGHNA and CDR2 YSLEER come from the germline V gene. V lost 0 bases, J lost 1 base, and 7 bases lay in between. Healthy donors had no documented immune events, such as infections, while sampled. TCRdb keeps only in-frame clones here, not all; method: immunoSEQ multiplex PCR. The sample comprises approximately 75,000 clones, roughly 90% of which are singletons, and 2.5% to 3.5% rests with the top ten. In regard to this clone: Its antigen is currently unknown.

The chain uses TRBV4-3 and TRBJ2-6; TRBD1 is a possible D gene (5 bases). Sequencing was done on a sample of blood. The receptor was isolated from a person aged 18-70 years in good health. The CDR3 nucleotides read TGCGCCAGCAGCCAAGACCAGGGATCTGGGGCCAACGTCCTGACTTTC. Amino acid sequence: CASSQDQGSGANVLTF.